The clone carrying this TCR beta chain was counted ten times or more. This sample was taken from a study of CD8 T cells in ankylosing spondylitis. TCRdb ran MiXCR on the 5' RACE reads and lists one entry per CDR3 protein. The sample carries 35,000 to 45,000 distinct CDR3 sequences, approximately 11% recorded once. This receptor was obtained from a male donor with ankylosing spondylitis or in good health (not recorded which). The material sequenced was blood, either unsorted or a sorted T cell fraction (not recorded which).

This CDR3 reads CASQSQGDTEAFF. Here the CDR3 DNA reads TGTGCCAGCCAGAGCCAGGGGGACACTGAAGCTTTCTTT. The chain couples TRBV7-2 to TRBJ1-1; TRBD1 matches 7 bases. The CDR3 extends over 13 amino acids. Germline V gene data show CDR1 as SGHTA and CDR2 as FQGNSA. Germline trimming cut 8 bases from V and 3 bases from J; bases unmatched to any gene: 6. Full variable domain (remainder filled in from reference TRBV7-2 and TRBJ1-1): GAGVSQSPSNKVTEKGKDVELRCDPISGHTALYWYRQSLGQGLEFLIYFQGNSAPDKSGLPSDRFSAERTGGSVSTLTIQRTQQEDSAVYLCASQSQGDTEAFFGQGTRLTVV.